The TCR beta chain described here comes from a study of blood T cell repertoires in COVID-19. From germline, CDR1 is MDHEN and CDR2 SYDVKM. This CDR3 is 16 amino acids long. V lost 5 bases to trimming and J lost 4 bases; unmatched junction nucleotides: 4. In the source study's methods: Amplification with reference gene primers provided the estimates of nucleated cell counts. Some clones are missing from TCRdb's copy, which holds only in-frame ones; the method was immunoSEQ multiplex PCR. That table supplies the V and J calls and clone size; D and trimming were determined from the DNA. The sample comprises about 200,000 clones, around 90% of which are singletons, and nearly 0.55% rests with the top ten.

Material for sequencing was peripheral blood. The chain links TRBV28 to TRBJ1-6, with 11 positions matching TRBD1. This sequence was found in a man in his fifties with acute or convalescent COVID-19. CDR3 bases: TGTGCCAGCAGTCATCGGGACAGGGGGTATAATTCACCCCTCCACTTT. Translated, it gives CASSHRDRGYNSPLHF.